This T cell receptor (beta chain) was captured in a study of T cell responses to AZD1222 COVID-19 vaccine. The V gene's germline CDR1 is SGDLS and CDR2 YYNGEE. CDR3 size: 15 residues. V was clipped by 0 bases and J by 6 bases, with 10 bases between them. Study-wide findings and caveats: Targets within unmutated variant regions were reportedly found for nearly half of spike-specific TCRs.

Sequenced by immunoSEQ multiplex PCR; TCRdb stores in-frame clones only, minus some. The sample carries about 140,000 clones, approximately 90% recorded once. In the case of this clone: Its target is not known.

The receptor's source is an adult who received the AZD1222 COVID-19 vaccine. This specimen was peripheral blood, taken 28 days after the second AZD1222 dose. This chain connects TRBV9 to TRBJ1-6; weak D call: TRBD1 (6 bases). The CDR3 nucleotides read TGTGCCAGCAGCGTAGCGGGGGGCCTTAATTCACCCCTCCACTTT. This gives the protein CASSVAGGLNSPLHF.